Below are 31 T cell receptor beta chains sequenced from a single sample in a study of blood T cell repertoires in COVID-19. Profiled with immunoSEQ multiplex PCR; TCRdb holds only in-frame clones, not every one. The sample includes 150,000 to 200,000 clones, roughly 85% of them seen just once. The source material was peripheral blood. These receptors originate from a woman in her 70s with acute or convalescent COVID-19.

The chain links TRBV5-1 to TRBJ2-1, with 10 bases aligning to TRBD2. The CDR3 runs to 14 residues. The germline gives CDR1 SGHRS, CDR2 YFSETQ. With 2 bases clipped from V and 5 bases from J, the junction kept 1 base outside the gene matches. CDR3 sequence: CASSLTSGNNEQFF. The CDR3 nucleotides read TGCGCCAGCAGCTTAACTAGCGGGAACAATGAGCAGTTCTTC. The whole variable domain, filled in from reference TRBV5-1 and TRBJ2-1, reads KAGVTQTPRYLIKTRGQQVTLSCSPISGHRSVSWYQQTPGQGLQFLFEYFSETQRNKGNFPGRFSGRQFSNSRSEMNVSTLELGDSALYLCASSLTSGNNEQFFGPGTRLTVL.

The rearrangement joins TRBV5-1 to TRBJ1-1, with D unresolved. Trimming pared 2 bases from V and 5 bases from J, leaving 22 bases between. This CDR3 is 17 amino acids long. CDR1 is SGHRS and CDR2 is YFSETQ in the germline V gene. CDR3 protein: CASSLPPHPSRETEAFF. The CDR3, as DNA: TGCGCCAGCAGCTTACCCCCCCACCCATCGAGAGAGACTGAAGCTTTCTTT.

The CDR3 DNA sequence: TGCGCCAGCAGTCCGGGACTAGCGGGAGTTGCCGATTCCGAGCAGTACTTC. Protein product: CASSPGLAGVADSEQYF. The rearrangement links TRBV4-1 to TRBJ2-7; 14 nucleotides align to TRBD2. V was clipped by 6 bases and J by 6 bases; unmatched bases: 13. There are 17 residues in the CDR3. Germline V CDR1 and CDR2: MGHRA, YSYEKL.

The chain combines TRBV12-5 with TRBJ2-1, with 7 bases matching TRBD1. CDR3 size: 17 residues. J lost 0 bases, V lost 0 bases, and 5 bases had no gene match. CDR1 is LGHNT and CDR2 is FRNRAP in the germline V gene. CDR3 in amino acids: CASGLVLGDSSYNEQFF. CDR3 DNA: TGTGCTAGTGGTTTGGTACTCGGGGACAGCTCCTACAATGAGCAGTTCTTC.

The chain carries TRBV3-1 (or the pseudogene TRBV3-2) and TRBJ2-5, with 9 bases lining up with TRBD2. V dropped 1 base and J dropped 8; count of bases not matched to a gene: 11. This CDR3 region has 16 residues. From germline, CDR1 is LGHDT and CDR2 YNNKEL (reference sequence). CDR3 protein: CASSQAEIAGVGTQYF. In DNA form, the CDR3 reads TGTGCCAGCAGCCAAGCGGAAATAGCGGGAGTCGGCACCCAGTACTTC.

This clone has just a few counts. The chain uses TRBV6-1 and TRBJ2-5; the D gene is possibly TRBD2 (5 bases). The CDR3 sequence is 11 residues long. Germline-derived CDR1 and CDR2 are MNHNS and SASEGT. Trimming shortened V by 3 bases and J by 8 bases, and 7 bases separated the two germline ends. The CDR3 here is CASSDRTTQYF. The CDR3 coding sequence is TGTGCCAGCAGTGATAGGACTACCCAGTACTTC.

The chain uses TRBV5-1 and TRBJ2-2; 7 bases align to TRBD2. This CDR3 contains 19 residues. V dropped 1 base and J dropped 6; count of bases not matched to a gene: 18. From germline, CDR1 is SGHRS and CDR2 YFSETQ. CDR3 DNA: TGCGCCAGCAGCTTGTCCAGGGCTAGCGGAAGTATCCGACCCGGGGAGCTGTTTTTT. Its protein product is CASSLSRASGSIRPGELFF. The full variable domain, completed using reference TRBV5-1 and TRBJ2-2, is KAGVTQTPRYLIKTRGQQVTLSCSPISGHRSVSWYQQTPGQGLQFLFEYFSETQRNKGNFPGRFSGRQFSNSRSEMNVSTLELGDSALYLCASSLSRASGSIRPGELFFGEGSRLTVL.

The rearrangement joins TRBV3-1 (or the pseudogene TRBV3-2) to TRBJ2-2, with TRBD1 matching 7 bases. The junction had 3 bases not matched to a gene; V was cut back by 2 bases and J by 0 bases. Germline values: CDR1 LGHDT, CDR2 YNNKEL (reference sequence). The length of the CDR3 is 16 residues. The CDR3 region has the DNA TGTGCCAGCAGCCAACGGACAGGACCGAACACCGGGGAGCTGTTTTTT. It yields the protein CASSQRTGPNTGELFF.

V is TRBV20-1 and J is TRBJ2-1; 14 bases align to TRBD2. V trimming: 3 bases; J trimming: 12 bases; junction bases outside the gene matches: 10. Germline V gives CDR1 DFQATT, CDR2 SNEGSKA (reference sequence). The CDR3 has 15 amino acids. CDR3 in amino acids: CSASSGLAGDIGQFF. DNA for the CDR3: TGCAGTGCTAGTTCGGGACTAGCGGGAGACATTGGGCAGTTCTTC.

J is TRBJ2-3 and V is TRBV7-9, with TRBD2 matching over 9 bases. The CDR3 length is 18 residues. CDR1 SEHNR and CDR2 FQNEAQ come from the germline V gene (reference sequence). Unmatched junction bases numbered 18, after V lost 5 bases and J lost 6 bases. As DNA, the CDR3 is TGTGCCAGCAGCGCATTAGGCGGGGTAGCGGGAGTCTCCGATACGCAGTATTTT. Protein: CASSALGGVAGVSDTQYF.

For the CDR3, the DNA is TGCAGCGTTATAGGGGCGATGAACACTGAAGCTTTCTTT. The encoded protein is CSVIGAMNTEAFF. The chain joins TRBV29-1 to TRBJ1-1, with a weak D call TRBD1 (5 bases). The CDR3 is 13 residues long. The germline V gene encodes CDR1 SQVTM and CDR2 ANQGSEA. V lost 5 bases, J lost 0 bases, and 10 bases lay in between. The full variable domain, rest sourced from reference TRBV29-1 and TRBJ1-1, is SAVISQKPSRDICQRGTSLTIQCQVDSQVTMMFWYRQQPGQSLTLIATANQGSEATYESGFVIDKFPISRPNLTFSTLTVSNMSPEDSSIYLCSVIGAMNTEAFFGQGTRLTVV.

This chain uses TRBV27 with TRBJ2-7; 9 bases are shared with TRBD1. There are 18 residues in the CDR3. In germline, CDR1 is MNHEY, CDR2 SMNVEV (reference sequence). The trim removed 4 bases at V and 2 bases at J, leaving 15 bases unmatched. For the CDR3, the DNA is TGTGCCAGCAGTTCCGCCCCTGGCCGGGACAGGGAAGCCTACGAGCAGTACTTC. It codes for CASSSAPGRDREAYEQYF.

In nucleotides, the CDR3 is TGTGCCAGCAGTTCAGGGGGAGCCTTCAACACCGGGGAGCTGTTTTTT. Amino acids: CASSSGGAFNTGELFF. The V and J genes are TRBV6-2 or TRBV6-3 and TRBJ2-2; 7 bases line up with TRBD1. The length of the CDR3 is 16 residues. The J segment lost 2 bases and the V segment lost 4 bases, leaving 7 bases of the junction unmatched. The germline V gene encodes CDR1 MNHEY and CDR2 SVGEGT.

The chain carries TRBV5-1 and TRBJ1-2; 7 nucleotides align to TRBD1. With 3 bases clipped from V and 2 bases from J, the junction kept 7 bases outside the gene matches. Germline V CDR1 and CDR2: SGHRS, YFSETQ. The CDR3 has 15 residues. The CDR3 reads CASSSTKQGNYGYTF. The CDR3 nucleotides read TGCGCCAGCAGCTCCACAAAACAGGGGAACTATGGCTACACCTTC. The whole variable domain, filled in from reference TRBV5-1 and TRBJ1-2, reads KAGVTQTPRYLIKTRGQQVTLSCSPISGHRSVSWYQQTPGQGLQFLFEYFSETQRNKGNFPGRFSGRQFSNSRSEMNVSTLELGDSALYLCASSSTKQGNYGYTFGSGTRLTVV.

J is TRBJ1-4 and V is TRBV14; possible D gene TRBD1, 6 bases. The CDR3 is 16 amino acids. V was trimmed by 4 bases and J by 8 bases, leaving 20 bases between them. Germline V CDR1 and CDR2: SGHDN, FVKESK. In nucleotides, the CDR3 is TGTGCCAGCAGCCCCTCGGGGGGGCAGGGGAGGGAAAAACTGTTTTTT. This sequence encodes CASSPSGGQGREKLFF.

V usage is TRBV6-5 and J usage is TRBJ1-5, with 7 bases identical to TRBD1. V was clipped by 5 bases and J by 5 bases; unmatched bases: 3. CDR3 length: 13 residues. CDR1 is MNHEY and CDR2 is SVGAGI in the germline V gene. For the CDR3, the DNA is TGTGCCAGCAGTAGCAGGGGGGATCAGCCCCAGCATTTT. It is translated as CASSSRGDQPQHF.

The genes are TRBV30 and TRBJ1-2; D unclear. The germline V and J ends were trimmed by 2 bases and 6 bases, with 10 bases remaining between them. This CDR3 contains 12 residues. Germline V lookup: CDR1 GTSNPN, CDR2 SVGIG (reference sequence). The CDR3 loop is CAWSNTPDGYTF. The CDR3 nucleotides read TGTGCCTGGAGTAATACCCCGGATGGCTACACCTTC.

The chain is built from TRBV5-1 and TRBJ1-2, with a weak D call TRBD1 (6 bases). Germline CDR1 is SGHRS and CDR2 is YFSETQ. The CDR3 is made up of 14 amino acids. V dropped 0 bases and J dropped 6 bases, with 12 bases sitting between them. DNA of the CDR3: TGCGCCAGCAGCTTGGCATGGGGGCCGGATGGCTACACCTTC. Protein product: CASSLAWGPDGYTF.

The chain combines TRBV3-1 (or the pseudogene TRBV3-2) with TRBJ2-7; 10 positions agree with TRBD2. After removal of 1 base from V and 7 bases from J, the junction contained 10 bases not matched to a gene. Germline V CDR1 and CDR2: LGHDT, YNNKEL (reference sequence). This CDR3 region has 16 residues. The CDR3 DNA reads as TGTGCCAGCAGCCAAGCAGGGGCCGGGACTAGCGCTGAGCAGTACTTC. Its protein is CASSQAGAGTSAEQYF.

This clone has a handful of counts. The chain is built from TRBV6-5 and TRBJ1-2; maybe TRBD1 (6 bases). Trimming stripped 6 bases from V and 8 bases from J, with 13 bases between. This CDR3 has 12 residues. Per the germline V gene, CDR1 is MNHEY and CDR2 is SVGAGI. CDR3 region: CASSGGGSGYTF. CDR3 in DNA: TGTGCCAGCAGCGGGGGCGGGAGCGGCTACACCTTC.

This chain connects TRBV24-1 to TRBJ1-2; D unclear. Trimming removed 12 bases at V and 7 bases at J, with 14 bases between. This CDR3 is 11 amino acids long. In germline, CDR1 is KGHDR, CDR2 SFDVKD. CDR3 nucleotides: TGTGCCTCGTACTTTCCAGGTGGCTACACCTTC. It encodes CASYFPGGYTF.

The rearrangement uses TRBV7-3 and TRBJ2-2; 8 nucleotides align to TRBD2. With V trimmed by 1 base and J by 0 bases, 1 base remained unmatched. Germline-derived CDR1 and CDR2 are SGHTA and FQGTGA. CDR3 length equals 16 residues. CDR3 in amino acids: CASSLMGLANTGELFF. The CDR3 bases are TGTGCCAGCAGCTTAATGGGACTAGCGAACACCGGGGAGCTGTTTTTT. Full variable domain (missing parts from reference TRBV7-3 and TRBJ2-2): GAGVSQTPSNKVTEKGKYVELRCDPISGHTALYWYRQSLGQGPEFLIYFQGTGAADDSGLPNDRFFAVRPEGSVSTLKIQRTERGDSAVYLCASSLMGLANTGELFFGEGSRLTVL.

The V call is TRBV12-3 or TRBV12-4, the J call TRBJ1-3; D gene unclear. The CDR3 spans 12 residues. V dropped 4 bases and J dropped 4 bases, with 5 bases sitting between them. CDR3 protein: CASSSGGNTIYF. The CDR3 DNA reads TGTGCCAGCAGTTCGGGAGGAAACACCATATATTTT.

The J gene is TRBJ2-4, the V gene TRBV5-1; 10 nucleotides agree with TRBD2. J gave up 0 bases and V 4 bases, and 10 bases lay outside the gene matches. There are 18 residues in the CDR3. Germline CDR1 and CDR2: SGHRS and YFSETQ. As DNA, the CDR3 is TGCGCCAGCAGCCTTACTAGCGGGGATCACTTAGCCAAAAACATTCAGTACTTC. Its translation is CASSLTSGDHLAKNIQYF.

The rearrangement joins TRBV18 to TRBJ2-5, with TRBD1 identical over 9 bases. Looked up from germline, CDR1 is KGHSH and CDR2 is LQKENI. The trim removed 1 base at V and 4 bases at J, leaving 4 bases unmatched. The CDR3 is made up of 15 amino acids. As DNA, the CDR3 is TGTGCCAGCTCACCACAACAGGGGGCCTCAGAGACCCAGTACTTC. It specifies CASSPQQGASETQYF. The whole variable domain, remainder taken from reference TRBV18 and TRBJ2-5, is NAGVMQNPRHLVRRRGQEARLRCSPMKGHSHVYWYRQLPEEGLKFMVYLQKENIIDESGMPKERFSAEFPKEGPSILRIQQVVRGDSAAYFCASSPQQGASETQYFGPGTRLLVL.

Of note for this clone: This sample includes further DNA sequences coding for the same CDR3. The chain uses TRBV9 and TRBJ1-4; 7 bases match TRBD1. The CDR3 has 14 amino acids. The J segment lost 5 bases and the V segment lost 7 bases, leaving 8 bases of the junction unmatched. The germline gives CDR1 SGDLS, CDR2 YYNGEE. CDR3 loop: CASSAGQLNEKLFF. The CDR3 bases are TGTGCCAGCTCGGCGGGACAGCTCAATGAAAAACTGTTTTTT.

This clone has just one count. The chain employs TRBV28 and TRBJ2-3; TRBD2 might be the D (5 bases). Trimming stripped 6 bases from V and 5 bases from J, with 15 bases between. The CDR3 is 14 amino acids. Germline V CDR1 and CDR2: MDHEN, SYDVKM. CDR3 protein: CASRAGPPVDTQYF. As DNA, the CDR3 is TGTGCCAGCAGGGCGGGCCCCCCGGTAGATACGCAGTATTTT.

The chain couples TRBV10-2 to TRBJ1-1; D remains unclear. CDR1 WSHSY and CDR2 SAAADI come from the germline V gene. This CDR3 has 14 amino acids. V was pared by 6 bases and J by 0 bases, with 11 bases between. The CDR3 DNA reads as TGCGCCAGCAGAGATGAGAGCATGAACACTGAAGCTTTCTTT. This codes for CASRDESMNTEAFF.

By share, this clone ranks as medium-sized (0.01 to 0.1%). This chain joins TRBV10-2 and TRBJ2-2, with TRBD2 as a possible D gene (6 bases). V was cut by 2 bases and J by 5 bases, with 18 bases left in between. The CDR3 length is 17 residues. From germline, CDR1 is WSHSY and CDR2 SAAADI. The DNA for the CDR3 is TGCGCCAGCAGTGAGCCGGGCGCCGCGGAGGGGACCGGGGAGCTGTTTTTT. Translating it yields CASSEPGAAEGTGELFF.

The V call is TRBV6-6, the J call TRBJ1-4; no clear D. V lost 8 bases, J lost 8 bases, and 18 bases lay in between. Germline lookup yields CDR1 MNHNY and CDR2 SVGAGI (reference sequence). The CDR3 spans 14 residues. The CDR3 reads CASSKAGVFEKLFF. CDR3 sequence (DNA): TGTGCCAGCTCGAAAGCCGGGGTCTTCGAAAAACTGTTTTTT.

The CDR3 reads CASSFAGVGSPGELFF. The CDR3 DNA follows: TGTGCCAGCAGTTTTGCGGGAGTGGGATCCCCCGGGGAGCTGTTTTTT. J is TRBJ2-2 and V is TRBV27; TRBD2 matches 7 bases. The trim removed 3 bases at V and 6 bases at J, leaving 10 bases unmatched. This CDR3 is built from 16 residues. The germline CDR1 and CDR2 sequences are MNHEY and SMNVEV (reference sequence).